This is a list of T cell receptor beta chains from one sample in a study of cytomegalovirus exposure and HLA in healthy donors. Profiling relied on immunoSEQ multiplex PCR, and the TCRdb table lists in-frame clones only, not all of them. The sample lists about 190,000 clones, 87% occurring once. Material: PBMCs. These receptors came from a boy under 10 years old in good health and CMV-seronegative. The CDR3 runs from the conserved cysteine through the conserved F or W. A D gene is named only where the DNA matches it firmly. Expanded clones get a size class; other rows say once, few or many, or leave the size out.

V gene	J gene	clone size	D gene	CDR3 DNA	CDR3 protein
TRBV25-1	TRBJ2-3	NA	NA	TGTGCCAGCGGTGGGGGCCAGGGTGAGACAGATACGCAGTATTTT	CASGGGQGETDTQYF
TRBV4-2	TRBJ1-2	once	TRBD1	TGTGCCAGCAGCCAAACCGCCCCCGGACAGGGGAACTATGGCTACACCTTC	CASSQTAPGQGNYGYTF
TRBV2	TRBJ2-2	NA	NA	TGTGCCACGCTCGTAAGGACGGGGACGAACACCGGGGAGCTGTTTTTT	CATLVRTGTNTGELFF
TRBV4-2	TRBJ2-7	NA	NA	TGTGCCAGCAGCCAAGAGGGCGGACAGAGCTACGAGCAGTACTTC	CASSQEGGQSYEQYF
TRBV7-2	TRBJ2-4	NA	NA	TGTGCCAGCAGGACTACAACGGACAGAGTAGCCAAAAACATTCAGTACTTC	CASRTTTDRVAKNIQYF
TRBV6-1	TRBJ2-1	once	NA	TGTGCCAGCAGTGAGAGAGCGGAGAACCCCTACAATGAGCAGTTCTTC	CASSERAENPYNEQFF
TRBV5-4	TRBJ1-1	NA	TRBD1	TGTGCCAGCAGCCCGGGACAGATCCCGGGTGAAGCTTTCTTT	CASSPGQIPGEAFF
TRBV14	TRBJ1-1	NA	NA	TGTGCCAGCAGCCAAAGGGGAAGGAGCACTGAAGCTTTCTTT	CASSQRGRSTEAFF
TRBV4-2	TRBJ2-3	NA	TRBD2	TGTGCCAGCAGCCTGGGACTAGCGGGAACCGACACAGATACGCAGTATTTT	CASSLGLAGTDTDTQYF
TRBV5-6	TRBJ1-2	NA	NA	TGTGCCAGCAGCTTGACTGGTGCTAACTATGGCTACACCTTC	CASSLTGANYGYTF
TRBV4-1	TRBJ1-1	few	TRBD1	TGCGCCAGCAGCCAAGAAGGGACAGGGGGCGCCTTTGGAGTGGAAGCTTTCTTT	CASSQEGTGGAFGVEAFF
TRBV7-9	TRBJ2-3	NA	TRBD1	TGTGCCAGCAGCCCCGGACAGGGGGCGCTTGTCCTCGGAGATACGCAGTATTTT	CASSPGQGALVLGDTQYF
TRBV5-1	TRBJ2-2	once	TRBD1	TGCGCCAGCAGCCCGGGACAGGGTTCCCCCGGGGAGCTGTTTTTT	CASSPGQGSPGELFF
TRBV29-1	TRBJ1-1	NA	NA	TGCAGCGTGGCAAGGAACACTGAAGCTTTCTTT	CSVARNTEAFF
TRBV4-2	TRBJ1-6	NA	TRBD1	TGTGCCAGCAGCCAAGACGCGGCGGCAGACAGGGATGGGTCACCCCTCCACTTT	CASSQDAAADRDGSPLHF
TRBV7-8	TRBJ2-7	NA	NA	TGTGCCAGCAGCTTACTCGGGGTGTCCTACGAGCAGTACTTC	CASSLLGVSYEQYF
TRBV5-4	TRBJ1-6	NA	NA	TGTGCCAGCAGCTTATCGGGAGGGGGGAATTCACCCCTCCACTTT	CASSLSGGGNSPLHF
TRBV30	TRBJ1-5	NA	TRBD1	TGTGCCTGGGGACAGGGAATTTTAAGCAATCAGCCCCAGCATTTT	CAWGQGILSNQPQHF
TRBV6-1	TRBJ2-5	once	NA	TGTGCCAGCAGTTTCATCCAAGAGACCCAGTACTTC	CASSFIQETQYF
TRBV28	TRBJ2-7	NA	NA	TGTGCCAGCAGTCATGGTAGGGGCTACGAGCAGTACTTC	CASSHGRGYEQYF
TRBV7-2	TRBJ2-3	NA	TRBD2	TGTGCCAGCAGCCTATTCGGACTAGCGGGAGGGGCAGATACGCAGTATTTT	CASSLFGLAGGADTQYF
TRBV28	TRBJ2-4	NA	NA	TGTGCCAGCAGTTTACCTCAGAGGGGGAAAAACATTCAGTACTTC	CASSLPQRGKNIQYF
TRBV18	TRBJ1-2	NA	NA	TGTGCCAGCTCCAACCTAGGGGAAAGCTACACCTTC	CASSNLGESYTF
TRBV11-3	TRBJ2-1	NA	TRBD2	TGTGCCAGCAGCTTACGCAGCGGGGGGGCCTTTGAGCAGTTCTTC	CASSLRSGGAFEQFF
TRBV28	TRBJ1-1	NA	NA	TGTGCCAGCAGTTTCCGGAGGTCGTACGCTTTCTTT	CASSFRRSYAFF
TRBV30	TRBJ2-5	NA	TRBD2	TGTGCCTGGAGTCCCCTAGCGGGTGACGAGACCCAGTACTTC	CAWSPLAGDETQYF
TRBV2	TRBJ2-7	NA	TRBD2	TGTGCCAGCAGTCCTGGACTAGCCCACGAGCAGTACTTC	CASSPGLAHEQYF
TRBV7-9	TRBJ2-7	NA	NA	TGTGCCAGCAGCTTAGACCCACAGACCTACGAGCAGTACTTC	CASSLDPQTYEQYF
TRBV6-1	TRBJ1-2	NA	NA	TGTGCCGGGTCCGGGGGGGTTGAAGGCTATGGCTACACCTTC	CAGSGGVEGYGYTF
TRBV6-5	TRBJ2-1	NA	TRBD2	TGTGCCAGCAGTTACGGAGCGGGGGGGGTCAATGAGCAGTTCTTC	CASSYGAGGVNEQFF
TRBV7-8	TRBJ2-5	once	NA	TGTGCCAGCAGCGCCGAAGGGTCCTCCCCTCGGGGGGAGACCCAGTACTTC	CASSAEGSSPRGETQYF
TRBV6-5	TRBJ1-1	NA	NA	TGTGCCAGCAGTTACATGCAGGACAGTGGGACTGAAGCTTTCTTT	CASSYMQDSGTEAFF